The 29 T cell receptor beta chains reported below all come from one sample, sequenced in a study of T cell responses to AZD1222 COVID-19 vaccine (dated by TCRdb to about 2021). The library was prepared using the immunoSEQ multiplex PCR assay. This is the immuneACCESS table as TCRdb keeps it, with only in-frame sequences that have V and J called. A part of the clones is gone; compared with another copy, unresolved V genes explain less than half, and the rest is unexplained. The sample profile shows tens of thousands of clones; roughly 83% of them were found once. The top ten hold roughly 18% of the sample. The time point label corresponds to: about 28 days (+/-7) after the second vaccine dose. Sequencing used peripheral blood, obtained 28 days after the second AZD1222 dose. The receptors stem from an adult who received the AZD1222 COVID-19 vaccine.

CDR3 bases: TGTGCCAGCTCCTCTACCGGACTCTCTAGGAATCAGCCCCAGCATTTT. Encoded protein: CASSSTGLSRNQPQHF. V gene TRBV2 combines with J gene TRBJ1-5; no definite D call. The germline V gene encodes CDR1 SNHLY and CDR2 FYNNEI. This CDR3 has 16 amino acids. The V end was cut by 8 bases, the J end by 4 bases, with 21 bases between.

This clone was detected only once. The genes are TRBV30 and TRBJ1-4; TRBD1 matches 8 bases. V shed 2 bases and J 5 bases; nucleotides not matched to a gene: 10. This CDR3 is built from 16 residues. Germline assignment: CDR1 GTSNPN and CDR2 SVGIG (reference sequence). CDR3 in amino acids: CAWSSDRGWRNEKLFF. The DNA for the CDR3 is TGTGCCTGGAGTTCCGACAGGGGTTGGAGAAATGAAAAACTGTTTTTT.

The rearrangement links TRBV5-6 to TRBJ2-7; D call uncertain. This CDR3 is 13 amino acids long. V was trimmed by 2 bases and J by 3 bases, leaving 9 bases between them. CDR1 is SGHDT, CDR2 YYEEEE, per germline. CDR3 DNA: TGTGCCAGCAGCTTTTCCAGTCACTACGAGCAGTACTTC. Translating gives CASSFSSHYEQYF. The full variable domain, rest sourced from reference TRBV5-6 and TRBJ2-7, is DAGVTQSPTHLIKTRGQQVTLRCSPKSGHDTVSWYQQALGQGPQFIFQYYEEEERQRGNFPDRFSGHQFPNYSSELNVNALLLGDSALYLCASSFSSHYEQYFGPGTRLTVT.

This sequence joins TRBV5-4 and TRBJ1-2; tentatively, D is TRBD1 (6 bases). The CDR3 spans 12 residues. Germline assignment: CDR1 SGHNT and CDR2 YYREEE (reference sequence). V lost 4 bases and J 8 bases, leaving 12 bases between the germline ends. The CDR3 sequence: CASSADRNGYTF. DNA for the CDR3: TGTGCCAGCAGCGCAGACAGGAACGGCTACACCTTC.

This chain connects TRBV6-6 to TRBJ2-5, with D tentatively TRBD2 (6 bases). The CDR3 length is 16 residues. Trimming removed 2 bases from V and 2 bases from J, with 15 bases in between. Germline assignment: CDR1 MNHNY and CDR2 SVGAGI (reference sequence). The CDR3 nucleotides read TGTGCCAGCAGTTACCTTTGGGACTGGTTACAAGAGACCCAGTACTTC. This sequence encodes CASSYLWDWLQETQYF.

V gene TRBV7-2 combines with J gene TRBJ2-7, with TRBD2 matching 9 bases. V shed 5 bases and J 6 bases; nucleotides not matched to a gene: 14. CDR1 is SGHTA, CDR2 FQGNSA, per germline. The CDR3 covers 16 residues. CDR3 sequence reads: CASSPMAVAGVGEQYF. CDR3 nucleotide sequence: TGTGCCAGCAGCCCGATGGCGGTAGCGGGGGTTGGCGAGCAGTACTTC. Filled out from reference TRBV7-2 and TRBJ2-7, the complete variable domain reads GAGVSQSPSNKVTEKGKDVELRCDPISGHTALYWYRQSLGQGLEFLIYFQGNSAPDKSGLPSDRFSAERTGGSVSTLTIQRTQQEDSAVYLCASSPMAVAGVGEQYFGPGTRLTVT.

This chain uses TRBV7-3 with TRBJ2-7; D might be TRBD1 (6 bases). Trimming took off 5 bases at V and 0 bases at J, with 8 bases between the two ends. The germline CDR1 and CDR2 sequences are SGHTA and FQGTGA. There are 13 residues in the CDR3. CDR3 sequence: CASSPTGSYEQYF. The CDR3 DNA sequence: TGTGCCAGCAGCCCGACAGGCTCCTACGAGCAGTACTTC.

The rearrangement uses TRBV19 and TRBJ2-3; 10 bases are a match to TRBD2. The junction had 5 bases not matched to a gene; V was cut back by 5 bases and J by 0 bases. The CDR3 loop spans 16 amino acids. Germline values: CDR1 LNHDA, CDR2 SQIVND (reference sequence). CDR3 protein: CASSSLAGASTDTQYF. The CDR3 region has the DNA TGTGCCAGTAGTTCCCTAGCGGGGGCCAGCACAGATACGCAGTATTTT.

The V call is TRBV7-8, the J call TRBJ1-2; 8 nucleotides agree with TRBD1. The CDR3 extends over 16 amino acids. Germline V CDR1 and CDR2: SGHVS, FQNEAQ. Trimming took 2 bases from V and 5 from J; bases not matched to a gene: 10. The DNA of the CDR3 is TGTGCCAGCAGCTTATCCCAGGGGGCCTTCGGGTATGGCTACACCTTC. Protein: CASSLSQGAFGYGYTF. Supplemented by reference TRBV7-8 and TRBJ1-2, the full variable domain reads GAGVSQSPRYKVAKRGQDVALRCDPISGHVSLFWYQQALGQGPEFLTYFQNEAQLDKSGLPSDRFFAERPEGSVSTLKIQRTQQEDSAVYLCASSLSQGAFGYGYTFGSGTRLTVV.

This clone was detected only a few times. V usage is TRBV6-1 and J usage is TRBJ1-4; D gene uncertain. The CDR3 is 13 amino acids. Germline assignment: CDR1 MNHNS and CDR2 SASEGT. The germline V and J ends were trimmed by 1 base and 8 bases, with 8 bases remaining between them. In DNA, the CDR3 is TGTGCCAGCAGTGAAGTTGGGGTAGAAAAACTGTTTTTT. As protein: CASSEVGVEKLFF.

This chain links TRBV3-1 (or the pseudogene TRBV3-2) with TRBJ2-7, with 7 bases identical to TRBD1. The CDR3 runs 15 residues. Germline trimming cut 1 base from V and 2 bases from J; bases unmatched to any gene: 5. CDR1 is LGHDT, CDR2 YNNKEL, per germline (reference sequence). The CDR3 loop reads CASSQAGGSPYEQYF. CDR3 coding DNA: TGTGCCAGCAGCCAAGCAGGGGGTAGTCCCTACGAGCAGTACTTC.

This clone was counted a few times. The chain recombines TRBV6-5 with TRBJ2-3; D perhaps matches TRBD1 (5 bases). The length of the CDR3 is 14 residues. In germline, CDR1 is MNHEY, CDR2 SVGAGI. The germline V and J ends were trimmed by 6 bases and 8 bases, with 18 bases remaining between them. The CDR3 nucleotides are TGTGCCAGCAGGCCGGCAGGGTACATAGCTACGCAGTATTTT. Its translation: CASRPAGYIATQYF.

This rearrangement joins TRBV7-6 to TRBJ2-2; tentatively, D is TRBD1 or TRBD2 (5 bases each). This CDR3 has 17 amino acids. Germline loops: CDR1 SGHVS, CDR2 FNYEAQ. Between the trimmed V and J ends, which lost 2 bases and 0 bases, there was a span of 13 bases. CDR3 protein: CASSLITQGANTGELFF. The CDR3 DNA follows: TGTGCCAGCAGCTTAATTACTCAGGGAGCGAACACCGGGGAGCTGTTTTTT.

The V call is TRBV28, the J call TRBJ1-4; possible D gene TRBD1, 6 bases. Germline V gene data show CDR1 as MDHEN and CDR2 as SYDVKM. The V and J ends lost 2 bases and 7 bases respectively, with 14 bases between them. The CDR3 sequence is 15 residues long. CDR3 coding DNA: TGTGCCAGCAGTTTAACCCGGCAGGGGAGTGAAAAACTGTTTTTT. It codes for CASSLTRQGSEKLFF.

The chain carries TRBV7-6 and TRBJ1-3; possibly TRBD1 for D (6 bases). Germline V gene sequence: CDR1 SGHVS, CDR2 FNYEAQ. The CDR3 consists of 15 residues. Trimming removed 7 bases from V and 0 bases from J, with 13 bases in between. CDR3 sequence (DNA): TGTGCCAGCATCCATTACAGGGTCTCTGGAAACACCATATATTTT. Protein: CASIHYRVSGNTIYF.

The rearrangement links TRBV27 to TRBJ1-2; no reliable D call. V was cut by 2 bases and J by 0 bases, with 10 bases left in between. CDR1 and CDR2 (germline): MNHEY, SMNVEV (reference sequence). The CDR3 is 15 amino acids. The CDR3: CASSLQARSNYGYTF. Written as DNA, the CDR3 is TGTGCCAGCAGTTTACAGGCCAGGTCTAACTATGGCTACACCTTC.

This rearrangement joins TRBV13 to TRBJ2-1, with D possibly matching TRBD2 (6 bases). CDR1 and CDR2 from the germline V gene are PRHDT and FYEKMQ (reference sequence). The V gene lost 2 bases and the J gene lost 1 base, with 15 bases spanning the gap. This CDR3 contains 17 residues. The CDR3 loop is CASSLNGGTLSYNEQFF. The CDR3 DNA reads TGTGCCAGCAGCTTAAATGGGGGGACGCTGTCCTACAATGAGCAGTTCTTC.

This clone was seen more than once but under ten times. V is TRBV5-1 and J is TRBJ1-1; 9 nucleotides match TRBD1. V trimming: 4 bases; J trimming: 7 bases; junction bases outside the gene matches: 14. Germline loops: CDR1 SGHRS, CDR2 YFSETQ. CDR3 length equals 16 residues. The CDR3: CASSPVVGQGSGEAFF. The DNA of the CDR3 is TGCGCCAGCAGCCCCGTAGTTGGACAGGGGTCCGGTGAAGCTTTCTTT.

The chain recombines TRBV10-2 with TRBJ2-7; the match to TRBD1 covers 8 bases. V dropped 2 bases and J dropped 8; count of bases not matched to a gene: 8. CDR1 and CDR2 from the germline V gene are WSHSY and SAAADI. The CDR3 contains 14 residues. CDR3 sequence (DNA): TGCGCCAGCAGTGAGGTGGACAGGGTAGGAAAGCAGTACTTC. Its translation: CASSEVDRVGKQYF.

V and J are TRBV5-1 and TRBJ2-1; 8 nucleotides agree with TRBD2. CDR1 and CDR2 (germline): SGHRS, YFSETQ. The length of the CDR3 is 11 residues. The V segment lost 7 bases and the J segment 7 bases; nucleotides outside the gene matches: 1. CDR3 in amino acids: CASASGNEQFF. CDR3 DNA sequence: TGCGCCAGCGCTAGCGGGAATGAGCAGTTCTTC.

In DNA form, the CDR3 reads TGCGCCAGCAGTTCCGGGGGTGGGATCTCCTACGAGCAGTACTTC. Encoded protein: CASSSGGGISYEQYF. This chain joins TRBV5-1 and TRBJ2-7, with D possibly matching TRBD2 (6 bases). The CDR3 sequence is 15 residues long. Per the germline V gene, CDR1 is SGHRS and CDR2 is YFSETQ. The V end was cut by 5 bases, the J end by 0 bases, with 15 bases between.

A single count supports this clone. V gene TRBV6-5 combines with J gene TRBJ1-2; possible D gene TRBD1, 6 bases. CDR3 length: 13 amino acids. CDR1 and CDR2 from the germline V gene are MNHEY and SVGAGI. Trimming removed 5 bases from V and 1 base from J, with 8 bases in between. For the CDR3, the DNA is TGTGCCAGCAGTCCGGACAGTAACTATGGCTACACCTTC. It translates to CASSPDSNYGYTF.

This clone was seen just once. V is TRBV19 and J is TRBJ1-5, with 11 bases lining up with TRBD1. V shed 5 bases, J shed 4 bases, and the junction held 10 bases outside the gene matches. Germline-derived CDR1 and CDR2 are LNHDA and SQIVND (reference sequence). The CDR3 is made up of 17 amino acids. The CDR3 nucleotides read TGTGCCAGTAGTGGACAGGGGGCAAACACCTTTAATCAGCCCCAGCATTTT. The encoded protein is CASSGQGANTFNQPQHF. Based on the CDR3 plus reference TRBV19 and TRBJ1-5, the full variable domain is DGGITQSPKYLFRKEGQNVTLSCEQNLNHDAMYWYRQDPGQGLRLIYYSQIVNDFQKGDIAEGYSVSREKKESFPLTVTSAQKNPTAFYLCASSGQGANTFNQPQHFGDGTRLSIL.

The rearrangement joins TRBV27 to TRBJ1-2; the match to TRBD1 covers 9 bases. V trimming: 7 bases; J trimming: 3 bases; junction bases outside the gene matches: 6. Germline lookup yields CDR1 MNHEY and CDR2 SMNVEV (reference sequence). The CDR3 is 14 amino acids. CDR3 nucleotide sequence: TGTGCCAGCACCCTAGACAGGGGGTACTATGGCTACACCTTC. This sequence encodes CASTLDRGYYGYTF.

The rearrangement uses TRBV21-1 and TRBJ2-3; the table assigns TRBD1, which was not confirmed against the DNA. TRBV21-1 is noted as a pseudogene. The CDR3 covers 16 residues. CDR3 DNA sequence: TGTGCCAGCAGCCACATCGGGACAGGGTGCACAGATACGCAGTATTTT. The encoded protein is CASSHIGTGCTDTQYF.

V is TRBV24-1 and J is TRBJ2-7; 10 nucleotides align to TRBD1. Trimming at V came to 3 bases and at J to 3 bases, leaving 4 bases not matched to a gene. Per the germline V gene, CDR1 is KGHDR and CDR2 is SFDVKD. This CDR3 has 15 residues. The chain's CDR3 is CATSDPDRGHYEQYF. In DNA form, the CDR3 reads TGTGCCACCAGTGATCCCGACAGGGGGCACTACGAGCAGTACTTC.

The rearrangement joins TRBV5-1 to TRBJ2-5; D is perhaps TRBD2 (6 bases). The CDR3 totals 14 residues. CDR1 and CDR2 from the germline V gene are SGHRS and YFSETQ. V shed 4 bases and J shed 5 bases, with 15 bases lying between them. For the CDR3, the DNA is TGCGCCAGCAGCCGGTCCACTAGCTTGGAGACCCAGTACTTC. Encoded protein: CASSRSTSLETQYF.

V and J are TRBV25-1 and TRBJ1-2; TRBD1 might be the D (5 bases). The germline V gene encodes CDR1 MGHDK and CDR2 SYGVNS. CDR3 length: 14 amino acids. V was pared by 6 bases and J by 4 bases, with 15 bases between. The CDR3 sequence: CASRGELNGYGYTF. CDR3 coding DNA: TGTGCCAGCAGGGGGGAACTCAATGGCTATGGCTACACCTTC.

This chain connects TRBV5-1 to TRBJ1-1; tentatively, D is TRBD1 (5 bases). V gave up 5 bases and J gave up 1 base, with 12 bases separating them. This CDR3 contains 14 residues. Germline lookup yields CDR1 SGHRS and CDR2 YFSETQ. CDR3 sequence: CASRSQGANTEAFF. CDR3 bases: TGCGCCAGCAGAAGTCAGGGAGCGAACACTGAAGCTTTCTTT.